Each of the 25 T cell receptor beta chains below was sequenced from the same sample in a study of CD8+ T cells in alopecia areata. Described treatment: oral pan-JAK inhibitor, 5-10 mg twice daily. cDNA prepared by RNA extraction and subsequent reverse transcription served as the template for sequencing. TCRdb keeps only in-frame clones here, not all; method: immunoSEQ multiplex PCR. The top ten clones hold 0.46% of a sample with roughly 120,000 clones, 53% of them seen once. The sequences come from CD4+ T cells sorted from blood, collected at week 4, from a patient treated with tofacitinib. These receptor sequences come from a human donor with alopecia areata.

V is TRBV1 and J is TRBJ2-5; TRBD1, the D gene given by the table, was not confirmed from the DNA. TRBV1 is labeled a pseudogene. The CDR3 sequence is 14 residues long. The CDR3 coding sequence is TGCACCAGCAGCCAAGATGAACAGCCAGAGACCCAGTACTTC. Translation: CTSSQDEQPETQYF.

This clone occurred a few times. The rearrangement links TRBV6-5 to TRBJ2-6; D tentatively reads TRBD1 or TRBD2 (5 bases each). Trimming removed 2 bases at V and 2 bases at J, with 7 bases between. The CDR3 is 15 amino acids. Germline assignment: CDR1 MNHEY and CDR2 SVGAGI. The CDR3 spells CASSYEGTGANVLTF. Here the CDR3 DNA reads TGTGCCAGCAGTTACGAGGGGACTGGGGCCAACGTCCTGACTTTC.

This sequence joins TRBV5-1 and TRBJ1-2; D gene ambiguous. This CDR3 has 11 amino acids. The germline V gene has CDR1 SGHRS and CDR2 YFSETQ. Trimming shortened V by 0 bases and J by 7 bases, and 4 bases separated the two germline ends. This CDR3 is CASSLDGGYTF. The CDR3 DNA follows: TGCGCCAGCAGCTTGGATGGTGGCTACACCTTC.

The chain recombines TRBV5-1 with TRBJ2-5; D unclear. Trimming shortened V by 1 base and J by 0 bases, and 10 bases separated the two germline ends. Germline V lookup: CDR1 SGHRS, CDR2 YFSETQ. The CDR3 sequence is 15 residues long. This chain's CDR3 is CASSLRSRDQETQYF. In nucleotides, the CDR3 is TGCGCCAGCAGCTTGCGCTCGAGAGACCAAGAGACCCAGTACTTC.

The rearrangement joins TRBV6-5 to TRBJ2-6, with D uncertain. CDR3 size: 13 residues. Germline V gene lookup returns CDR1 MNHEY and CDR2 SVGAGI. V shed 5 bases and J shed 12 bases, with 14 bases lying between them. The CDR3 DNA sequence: TGTGCCAGCAGTCCCATACGGTCCACCGTCCTGACTTTC. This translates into CASSPIRSTVLTF.

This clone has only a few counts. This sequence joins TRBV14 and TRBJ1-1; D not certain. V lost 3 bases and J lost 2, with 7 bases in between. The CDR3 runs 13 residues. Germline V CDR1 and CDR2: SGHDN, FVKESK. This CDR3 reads CASSHADNTEAFF. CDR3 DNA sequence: TGTGCCAGCAGCCATGCGGACAACACTGAAGCTTTCTTT.

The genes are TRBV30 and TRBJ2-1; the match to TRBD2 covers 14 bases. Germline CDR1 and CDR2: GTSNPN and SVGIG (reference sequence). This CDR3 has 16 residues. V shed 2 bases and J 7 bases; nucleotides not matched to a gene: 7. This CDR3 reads CAWSPMTSGRGNEQFF. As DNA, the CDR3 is TGTGCCTGGAGTCCCATGACTAGCGGGAGGGGTAATGAGCAGTTCTTC.

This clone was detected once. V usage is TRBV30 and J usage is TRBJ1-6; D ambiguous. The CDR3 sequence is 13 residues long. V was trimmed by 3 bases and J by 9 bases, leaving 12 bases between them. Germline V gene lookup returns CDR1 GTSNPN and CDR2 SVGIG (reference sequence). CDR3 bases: TGTGCCTGGAGAATCCAAACTAGTTCACCCCTCCACTTT. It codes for CAWRIQTSSPLHF.

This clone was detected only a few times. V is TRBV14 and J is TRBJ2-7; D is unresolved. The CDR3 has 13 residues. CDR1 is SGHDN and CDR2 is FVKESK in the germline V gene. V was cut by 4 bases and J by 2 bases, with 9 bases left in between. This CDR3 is CASSPQPPYEQYF. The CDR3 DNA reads TGTGCCAGCAGCCCCCAGCCCCCCTACGAGCAGTACTTC.

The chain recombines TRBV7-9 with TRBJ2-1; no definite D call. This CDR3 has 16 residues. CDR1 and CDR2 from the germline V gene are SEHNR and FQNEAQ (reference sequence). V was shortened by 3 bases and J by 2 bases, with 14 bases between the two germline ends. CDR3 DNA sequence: TGTGCCAGCAGCTTCCGCCGGACGGACGCCTACAATGAGCAGTTCTTC. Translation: CASSFRRTDAYNEQFF.

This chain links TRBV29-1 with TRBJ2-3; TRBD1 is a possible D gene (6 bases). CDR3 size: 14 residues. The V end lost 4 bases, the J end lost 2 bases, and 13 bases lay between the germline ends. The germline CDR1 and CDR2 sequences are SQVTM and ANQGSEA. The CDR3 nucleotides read TGCAGCGTTGCCTTCTCAGGGGTCACAGATACGCAGTATTTT. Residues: CSVAFSGVTDTQYF.

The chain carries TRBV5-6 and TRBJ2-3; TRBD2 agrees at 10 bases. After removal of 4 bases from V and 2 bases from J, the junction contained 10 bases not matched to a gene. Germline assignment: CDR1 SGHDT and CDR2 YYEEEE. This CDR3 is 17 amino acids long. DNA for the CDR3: TGTGCCAGCAGCCTCCCGAGCGGGGGGGTCTACACAGATACGCAGTATTTT. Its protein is CASSLPSGGVYTDTQYF.

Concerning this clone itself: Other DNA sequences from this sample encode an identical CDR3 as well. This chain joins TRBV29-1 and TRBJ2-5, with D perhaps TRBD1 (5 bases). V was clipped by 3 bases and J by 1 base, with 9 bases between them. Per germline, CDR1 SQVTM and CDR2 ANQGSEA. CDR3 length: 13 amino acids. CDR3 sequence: CSVEGLRQETQYF. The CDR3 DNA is TGCAGCGTTGAGGGGCTACGCCAAGAGACCCAGTACTTC.

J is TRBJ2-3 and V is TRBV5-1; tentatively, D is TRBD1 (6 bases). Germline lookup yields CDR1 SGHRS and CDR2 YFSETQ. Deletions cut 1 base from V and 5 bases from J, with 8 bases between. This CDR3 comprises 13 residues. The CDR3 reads CASSLQQGDTQYF. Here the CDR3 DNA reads TGCGCCAGCAGCTTGCAACAGGGAGATACGCAGTATTTT.

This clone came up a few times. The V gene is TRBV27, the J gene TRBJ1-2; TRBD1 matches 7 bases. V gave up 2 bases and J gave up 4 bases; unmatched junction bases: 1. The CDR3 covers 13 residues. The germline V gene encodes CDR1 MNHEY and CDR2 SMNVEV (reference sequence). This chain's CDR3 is CASSLPGGYGYTF. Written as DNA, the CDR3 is TGTGCCAGCAGTTTACCAGGGGGCTATGGCTACACCTTC.

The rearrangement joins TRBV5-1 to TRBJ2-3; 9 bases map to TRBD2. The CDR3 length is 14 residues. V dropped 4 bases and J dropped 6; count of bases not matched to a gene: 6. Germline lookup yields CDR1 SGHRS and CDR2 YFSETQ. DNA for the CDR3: TGCGCCAGCAGCAGTAGCGGGGGCTTGGATACGCAGTATTTT. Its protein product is CASSSSGGLDTQYF.

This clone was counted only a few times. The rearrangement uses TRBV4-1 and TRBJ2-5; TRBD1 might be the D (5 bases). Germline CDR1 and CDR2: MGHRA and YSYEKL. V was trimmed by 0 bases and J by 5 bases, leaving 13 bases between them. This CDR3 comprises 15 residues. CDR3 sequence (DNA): TGCGCCAGCAGCCAAGATGGGGCTGCGAGGGAGACCCAGTACTTC. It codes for CASSQDGAARETQYF.

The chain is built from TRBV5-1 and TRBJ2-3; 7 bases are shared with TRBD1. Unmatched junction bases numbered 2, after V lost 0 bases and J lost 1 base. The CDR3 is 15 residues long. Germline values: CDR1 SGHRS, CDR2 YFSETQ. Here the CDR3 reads CASSLVQGGTDTQYF. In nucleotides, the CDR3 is TGCGCCAGCAGCTTGGTGCAGGGGGGCACAGATACGCAGTATTTT.

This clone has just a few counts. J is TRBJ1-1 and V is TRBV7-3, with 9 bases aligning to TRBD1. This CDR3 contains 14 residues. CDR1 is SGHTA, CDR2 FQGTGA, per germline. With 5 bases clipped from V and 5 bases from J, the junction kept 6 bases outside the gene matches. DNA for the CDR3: TGTGCCAGCAGCCGGGACAGGGAAGCGACTGAAGCTTTCTTT. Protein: CASSRDREATEAFF. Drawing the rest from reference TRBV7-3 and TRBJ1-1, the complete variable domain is GAGVSQTPSNKVTEKGKYVELRCDPISGHTALYWYRQSLGQGPEFLIYFQGTGAADDSGLPNDRFFAVRPEGSVSTLKIQRTERGDSAVYLCASSRDREATEAFFGQGTRLTVV.

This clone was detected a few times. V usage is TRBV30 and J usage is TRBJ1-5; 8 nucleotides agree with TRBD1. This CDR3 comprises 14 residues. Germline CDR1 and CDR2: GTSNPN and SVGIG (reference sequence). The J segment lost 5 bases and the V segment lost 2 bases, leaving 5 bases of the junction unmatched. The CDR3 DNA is TGTGCCTGGAGTTCACAGGGGGGGCATCAGCCCCAGCATTTT. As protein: CAWSSQGGHQPQHF.

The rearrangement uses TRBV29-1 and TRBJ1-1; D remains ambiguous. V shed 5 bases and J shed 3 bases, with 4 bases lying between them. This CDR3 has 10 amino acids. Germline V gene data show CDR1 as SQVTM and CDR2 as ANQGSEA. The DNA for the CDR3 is TGCAGCGTTTCCCACACTGAAGCTTTCTTT. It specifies CSVSHTEAFF.

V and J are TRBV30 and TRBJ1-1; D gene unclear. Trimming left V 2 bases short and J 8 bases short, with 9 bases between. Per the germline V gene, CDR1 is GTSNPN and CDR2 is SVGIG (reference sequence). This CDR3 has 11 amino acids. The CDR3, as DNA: TGTGCCTGGAGTTTGTGGGGAGAAGCTTTCTTT. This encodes CAWSLWGEAFF.

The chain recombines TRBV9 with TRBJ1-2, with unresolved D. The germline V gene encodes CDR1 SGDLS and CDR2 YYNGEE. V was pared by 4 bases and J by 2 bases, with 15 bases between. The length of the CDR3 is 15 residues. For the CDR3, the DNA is TGTGCCAGCAGCTCATTGGGCGCTCGAAACTATGGCTACACCTTC. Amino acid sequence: CASSSLGARNYGYTF.

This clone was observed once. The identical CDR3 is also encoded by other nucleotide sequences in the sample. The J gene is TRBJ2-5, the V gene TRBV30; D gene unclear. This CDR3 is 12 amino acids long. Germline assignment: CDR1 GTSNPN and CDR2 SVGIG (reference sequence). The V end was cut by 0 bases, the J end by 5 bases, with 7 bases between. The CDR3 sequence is CAWSVRGETQYF. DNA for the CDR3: TGTGCCTGGAGTGTACGAGGCGAGACCCAGTACTTC.

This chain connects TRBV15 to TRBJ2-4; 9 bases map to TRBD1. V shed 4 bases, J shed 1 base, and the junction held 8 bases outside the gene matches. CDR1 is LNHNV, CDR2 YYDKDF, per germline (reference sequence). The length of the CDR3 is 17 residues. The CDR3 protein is CATSTNTGTGAKNIQYF. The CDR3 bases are TGTGCCACCAGCACAAACACCGGGACAGGGGCCAAAAACATTCAGTACTTC.